Following are 6 T cell receptor beta chains from one sample sequenced in a study of early T cells in non-severe SARS-CoV-2 infection. Each CDR3 protein is one row after TCRdb ran MiXCR on the 5' RACE reads. This sample has 45,000 or so distinct CDR3 sequences; roughly 7.3% occur once, and the top ten carry around 7.9%. Sequencing used whole blood. These receptors came from an adult who was a healthcare worker with PCR-confirmed SARS-CoV-2 infection or an uninfected control (not recorded which).

Many counts were recorded for this clonotype. The chain couples TRBV12-3 or TRBV12-4 to TRBJ2-4; D unresolved. CDR3 size: 14 residues. The germline V and J ends were trimmed by 6 bases and 0 bases, with 9 bases remaining between them. CDR3 sequence reads: CASRTSVAKNIQYF. The CDR3 DNA reads TGTGCCAGCAGGACCAGTGTAGCCAAAAACATTCAGTACTTC.

This clonotype has ten or more counts. The chain has TRBV4-1 and TRBJ1-1; perhaps TRBD1 as D (5 bases). The CDR3 runs to 15 residues. The V gene's germline CDR1 is MGHRA and CDR2 YSYEKL. V lost 1 base to trimming and J lost 0 bases, with 9 bases between them. CDR3 DNA: TGCGCCAGCAGCCAAGCCGCGGACATGAACACTGAAGCTTTCTTT. Protein product: CASSQAADMNTEAFF.

The rearrangement joins TRBV29-1 to TRBJ2-7; no firm D call. V dropped 5 bases and J dropped 3 bases, with 11 bases sitting between them. The CDR3 contains 12 residues. The V gene's germline CDR1 is SQVTM and CDR2 ANQGSEA. The CDR3 sequence is CSVLTEFYEQYF. The CDR3, as DNA: TGCAGCGTTTTGACTGAGTTCTACGAGCAGTACTTC.

This clonotype has at least ten counts. This rearrangement joins TRBV18 to TRBJ1-2, with a possible D match to TRBD1 (5 bases). CDR3 length: 14 residues. Germline lookup yields CDR1 KGHSH and CDR2 LQKENI. V was clipped by 2 bases and J by 5 bases, with 12 bases between them. In DNA form, the CDR3 reads TGTGCCAGCTCACCATCTCGGGACTCTTATGGCTACACCTTC. It specifies CASSPSRDSYGYTF.

The table lists this clonotype with many counts. The genes are TRBV28 and TRBJ2-3; D may be TRBD2 (5 bases). Germline values: CDR1 MDHEN, CDR2 SYDVKM. V dropped 5 bases and J dropped 14 bases, with 14 bases sitting between them. The CDR3 has 11 residues. CDR3 in amino acids: CASSVDSPMYF. CDR3 nucleotide sequence: TGTGCCAGCAGTGTGGACTCCCCTATGTATTTT.

This clonotype has only a few counts. The genes are TRBV7-2 and TRBJ2-1; TRBD2 matches at 9 bases. CDR1 and CDR2 (germline): SGHTA, FQGNSA. V trimming: 6 bases; J trimming: 4 bases; junction bases outside the gene matches: 4. There are 14 residues in the CDR3. CDR3 loop: CASSLGLAYNEQFF. DNA for the CDR3: TGTGCCAGCAGTCTCGGACTAGCGTACAATGAGCAGTTCTTC. Full variable domain (missing parts from reference TRBV7-2 and TRBJ2-1): GAGVSQSPSNKVTEKGKDVELRCDPISGHTALYWYRQSLGQGLEFLIYFQGNSAPDKSGLPSDRFSAERTGGSVSTLTIQRTQQEDSAVYLCASSLGLAYNEQFFGPGTRLTVL.